Following are 10 T cell receptor beta chains from one sample sequenced in a study of long-term antiretroviral therapy in people with HIV. Running of the v3.0 immunoSEQ assay took place at survey level. Data came from immunoSEQ multiplex PCR; TCRdb stores just in-frame clones and leaves some out. This sample has 30,000 or so clones, with about 85% found just once. Sequencing used unsorted PBMCs, obtained around 5 years before starting antiretroviral therapy. All receptors come from a middle-aged man with HIV.

The rearrangement uses TRBV5-1 and TRBJ1-1; D perhaps matches TRBD1 (6 bases). The CDR3 covers 15 residues. Germline lookup yields CDR1 SGHRS and CDR2 YFSETQ. V gave up 4 bases and J gave up 3 bases, with 16 bases separating them. The CDR3 here is CASSILGGADTEAFF. In DNA form, the CDR3 reads TGCGCCAGCAGCATACTAGGGGGGGCAGACACTGAAGCTTTCTTT.

This clone was seen once. V and J are TRBV5-4 and TRBJ2-5, with D hard to call. Looked up from germline, CDR1 is SGHNT and CDR2 is YYREEE (reference sequence). V lost 0 bases and J lost 1, with 7 bases in between. The CDR3 is 14 residues long. CDR3 protein: CASSLESTQETQYF. The CDR3 DNA sequence: TGTGCCAGCAGCTTGGAAAGTACCCAAGAGACCCAGTACTTC.

V gene TRBV7-3 combines with J gene TRBJ2-7; a possible D gene is TRBD1 (6 bases). The CDR3 sequence is 13 residues long. The germline gives CDR1 SGHTA, CDR2 FQGTGA. V was trimmed by 5 bases and J by 4 bases, leaving 12 bases between them. DNA for the CDR3: TGTGCCAGCAGCCCCGGACAGAATTACGAGCAGTACTTC. Its translation is CASSPGQNYEQYF.

This rearrangement joins TRBV7-2 to TRBJ2-3, with D uncertain. This CDR3 contains 14 residues. CDR1 and CDR2 (germline): SGHTA, FQGNSA. V lost 5 bases to trimming and J lost 0 bases, with 9 bases between them. CDR3 nucleotides: TGTGCCAGCAGCATTAGAACTAGCACAGATACGCAGTATTTT. Translated, it gives CASSIRTSTDTQYF.

The V and J genes are TRBV2 and TRBJ2-5; a possible D gene is TRBD1 (6 bases). This CDR3 is built from 13 residues. The V gene lost 5 bases and the J gene lost 5 bases, with 12 bases spanning the gap. CDR1 and CDR2 from the germline V gene are SNHLY and FYNNEI. CDR3 bases: TGTGCCAGCAGTACCAACAGGGCCGAGACCCAGTACTTC. Amino acid sequence: CASSTNRAETQYF.

The CDR3 sequence: CASSIGYRGIYGYTF. The CDR3 region has the DNA TGTGCCAGTAGTATAGGTTATCGGGGGATCTATGGCTACACCTTC. The chain employs TRBV19 and TRBJ1-2, with D perhaps matching TRBD1 (5 bases). Per the germline V gene, CDR1 is LNHDA and CDR2 is SQIVND (reference sequence). Trimming shortened V by 1 base and J by 4 bases, and 13 bases separated the two germline ends. The CDR3 runs 15 residues. Full variable domain (remainder filled in from reference TRBV19 and TRBJ1-2): DGGITQSPKYLFRKEGQNVTLSCEQNLNHDAMYWYRQDPGQGLRLIYYSQIVNDFQKGDIAEGYSVSREKKESFPLTVTSAQKNPTAFYLCASSIGYRGIYGYTFGSGTRLTVV.

This CDR3 reads CASSVGGGYNEQFF. CDR3 nucleotide sequence: TGTGCCAGCAGCGTAGGAGGGGGATACAATGAGCAGTTCTTC. This chain joins TRBV9 and TRBJ2-1; maybe TRBD1 (6 bases). Trimming took 0 bases from V and 4 from J, leaving 8 bases between them. From germline, CDR1 is SGDLS and CDR2 YYNGEE. CDR3 length equals 14 residues.

The J gene is TRBJ2-2, the V gene TRBV13; 8 nucleotides align to TRBD1. The V gene's germline CDR1 is PRHDT and CDR2 FYEKMQ (reference sequence). With V trimmed by 5 bases and J by 1 base, 6 bases remained unmatched. The CDR3 is 16 amino acids. CDR3 protein: CASSQGALLNTGELFF. The DNA of the CDR3 is TGTGCCAGCAGCCAGGGGGCGCTCCTGAACACCGGGGAGCTGTTTTTT. The variable domain in full, with the rest retrieved from reference TRBV13 and TRBJ2-2, is AAGVIQSPRHLIKEKRETATLKCYPIPRHDTVYWYQQGPGQDPQFLISFYEKMQSDKGSIPDRFSAQQFSDYHSELNMSSLELGDSALYFCASSQGALLNTGELFFGEGSRLTVL.

This clone came up once. V is TRBV7-2 and J is TRBJ1-2; D uncertain. Trimming removed 6 bases at V and 4 bases at J, with 12 bases between. The CDR3 spans 13 residues. Germline V CDR1 and CDR2: SGHTA, FQGNSA. The CDR3 DNA reads TGTGCCAGCAGTCCGGGCGCCCTCTATGGCTACACCTTC. Translating gives CASSPGALYGYTF.

V and J are TRBV6-5 and TRBJ1-4; possibly TRBD1 for D (5 bases). V was pared by 6 bases and J by 8 bases, with 19 bases between. The CDR3 has 15 residues. The germline gives CDR1 MNHEY, CDR2 SVGAGI. The CDR3 reads CASRRDLFNNEKLFF. CDR3 nucleotide sequence: TGTGCCAGCAGACGGGACCTCTTTAACAACGAAAAACTGTTTTTT.